What follows are 8 T cell receptor beta chains derived from one specimen sequenced in a study of cytomegalovirus exposure and HLA in healthy donors. The method was immunoSEQ multiplex PCR; TCRdb's version includes in-frame clones alone and lacks a portion of them. The data contain hundreds of thousands of clones, approximately 90% of them singletons. Sequenced sample: PBMCs. These receptors all come from a woman aged 18-29 years in good health and CMV-seronegative.

The chain links TRBV30 to TRBJ2-3; 7 bases match TRBD2. CDR3 length equals 16 residues. Germline V gene lookup returns CDR1 GTSNPN and CDR2 SVGIG (reference sequence). With 0 bases clipped from V and 8 bases from J, the junction kept 14 bases outside the gene matches. CDR3: CAWSVQGPLIAGTQYF. CDR3 coding DNA: TGTGCCTGGAGTGTACAAGGACCCCTGATAGCGGGTACGCAGTATTTT.

The V gene is TRBV2, the J gene TRBJ2-3, with 8 bases matching TRBD2. The J segment lost 3 bases and the V segment lost 2 bases, leaving 4 bases of the junction unmatched. CDR3 length: 15 amino acids. In germline, CDR1 is SNHLY, CDR2 FYNNEI. The CDR3 sequence: CASSERGGGTDTQYF. The CDR3 DNA reads as TGTGCCAGCAGTGAAAGGGGCGGGGGGACAGATACGCAGTATTTT.

The chain employs TRBV10-1 and TRBJ2-4; 9 nucleotides line up with TRBD1. This CDR3 contains 12 residues. Per germline, CDR1 WNHNN and CDR2 SYGVQD (reference sequence). The junction had 0 bases not matched to a gene; V was cut back by 4 bases and J by 8 bases. DNA for the CDR3: TGCGCCAGCAGTGGGGACAGGGACATTCAGTACTTC. It translates to CASSGDRDIQYF.

The chain uses TRBV27 and TRBJ1-1; D possibly corresponds to TRBD1 (6 bases). Germline CDR1 and CDR2: MNHEY and SMNVEV (reference sequence). Trimming left V 5 bases short and J 5 bases short, with 9 bases between. The CDR3 contains 12 residues. CDR3 DNA sequence: TGTGCCAGCAGTACCCAGGGGACTGAAGCTTTCTTT. Amino acid sequence: CASSTQGTEAFF.

CDR3 protein: CASSVGAGVYNEQFF. CDR3 bases: TGTGCCAGCAGCGTAGGGGCGGGGGTGTACAATGAGCAGTTCTTC. V and J are TRBV9 and TRBJ2-1, with TRBD2 matching 7 bases. The CDR3 consists of 15 residues. The V and J ends lost 0 bases and 4 bases, in that order; junction bases with no gene match: 4. The germline gives CDR1 SGDLS, CDR2 YYNGEE.

V gene TRBV4-1 combines with J gene TRBJ1-3; D not resolved. The germline V and J ends were trimmed by 0 bases and 8 bases, with 20 bases remaining between them. The CDR3 sequence is 17 residues long. CDR1 MGHRA and CDR2 YSYEKL come from the germline V gene. The CDR3 here is CASSQEINRGRSDTIYF. The CDR3 region has the DNA TGCGCCAGCAGCCAAGAGATAAACCGGGGTCGATCGGACACCATATATTTT.

The chain joins TRBV2 to TRBJ1-2, with D possibly matching TRBD1 (6 bases). The CDR3 consists of 19 residues. V lost 0 bases and J lost 4, with 24 bases in between. Looked up from germline, CDR1 is SNHLY and CDR2 is FYNNEI. For the CDR3, the DNA is TGTGCCAGCAGTGAAGCGGGAGGGACAAACCCAACAGGAGGCTATGGCTACACCTTC. Protein sequence: CASSEAGGTNPTGGYGYTF.

The chain couples TRBV28 to TRBJ1-5; the match to TRBD1 covers 7 bases. The CDR3 is made up of 14 amino acids. The trim removed 5 bases at V and 6 bases at J, leaving 7 bases unmatched. Germline V gives CDR1 MDHEN, CDR2 SYDVKM. DNA of the CDR3: TGTGCCAGCAGTCAAGACAGGGAAATTCAGCCCCAGCATTTT. Protein product: CASSQDREIQPQHF.